These 19 T cell receptor beta chains originate from one sample sequenced in a study of blood T cell repertoires in COVID-19. This table comes from immunoSEQ multiplex PCR, and its TCRdb copy is limited to in-frame clones, with some not included. The data show about 68,000 clones, roughly 88% seen once. The source material was peripheral blood. These receptors came from a young man with acute or convalescent COVID-19.

The rearrangement joins TRBV28 to TRBJ1-2; possibly TRBD1 for D (6 bases). The CDR3 spans 13 residues. Trimming removed 6 bases from V and 4 bases from J, with 12 bases in between. Germline V gene sequence: CDR1 MDHEN, CDR2 SYDVKM. CDR3 sequence reads: CASSRTVVYGYTF. DNA for the CDR3: TGTGCCAGCAGCCGGACAGTGGTCTATGGCTACACCTTC.

The chain uses TRBV19 and TRBJ2-3, with TRBD2 matching over 8 bases. This CDR3 contains 16 residues. The V gene end was trimmed by 5 bases and the J gene end by 0 bases; junction bases not matched to a gene: 7. Germline CDR1 reads LNHDA; CDR2 reads SQIVND (reference sequence). The CDR3 reads CASSFTSGPSTDTQYF. The CDR3 coding sequence is TGTGCCAGTAGTTTCACTAGCGGCCCGAGCACAGATACGCAGTATTTT.

The V gene is TRBV2, the J gene TRBJ2-7; D not resolved. There are 12 residues in the CDR3. V gave up 10 bases and J gave up 3 bases, with 13 bases separating them. Germline V lookup: CDR1 SNHLY, CDR2 FYNNEI. The CDR3 is CATSEVGYEQYF. The CDR3 DNA reads as TGTGCCACCTCCGAGGTTGGCTACGAGCAGTACTTC.

This clone was found a few times. V and J are TRBV13 and TRBJ2-7, with D possibly matching TRBD1 (6 bases). V was trimmed by 2 bases and J by 0 bases, leaving 14 bases between them. The germline V gene has CDR1 PRHDT and CDR2 FYEKMQ (reference sequence). CDR3 length: 16 residues. In DNA, the CDR3 is TGTGCCAGCAGCTTAAGGCGAAGGACAGACTCCTACGAGCAGTACTTC. Protein product: CASSLRRRTDSYEQYF.

Worth noting for this clone: Other DNA sequences in this sample translate to the same CDR3. The chain combines TRBV2 with TRBJ1-2; TRBD1 agrees at 7 bases. The CDR3 spans 12 residues. V gave up 5 bases and J gave up 6 bases; unmatched junction bases: 3. Germline assignment: CDR1 SNHLY and CDR2 FYNNEI. CDR3 amino acids: CASSLQGNGYTF. CDR3 DNA sequence: TGTGCCAGCAGTTTACAGGGGAATGGCTACACCTTC.

The chain employs TRBV6-2 or TRBV6-3 and TRBJ2-5; D ambiguous. The CDR3 is 13 amino acids. Germline CDR1 is MNHEY and CDR2 is SVGEGT. Trimming left V 2 bases short and J 8 bases short, with 12 bases between. The CDR3 region has the DNA TGTGCCAGCAGTTACGATGCCCGCGGAACCCAGTACTTC. It specifies CASSYDARGTQYF.

The chain links TRBV4-1 to TRBJ2-4; D may be TRBD2 (5 bases). From germline, CDR1 is MGHRA and CDR2 YSYEKL. V gave up 1 base and J gave up 0 bases, with 13 bases separating them. The CDR3 contains 17 residues. CDR3 sequence reads: CASSQGLALTAKNIQYF. The CDR3 DNA reads as TGCGCCAGCAGCCAAGGCCTAGCTCTCACAGCCAAAAACATTCAGTACTTC.

V and J are TRBV7-9 and TRBJ1-1, with 7 bases that match TRBD1. The CDR3 consists of 15 residues. The V gene end was trimmed by 0 bases and the J gene end by 1 base; junction bases not matched to a gene: 2. Germline CDR1 reads SEHNR; CDR2 reads FQNEAQ (reference sequence). CDR3 in DNA: TGTGCCAGCAGCTTAGCATCAGGGGGGAACACTGAAGCTTTCTTT. This codes for CASSLASGGNTEAFF. Full variable domain (missing parts from reference TRBV7-9 and TRBJ1-1): DTGVSQNPRHKITKRGQNVTFRCDPISEHNRLYWYRQTLGQGPEFLTYFQNEAQLEKSRLLSDRFSAERPKGSFSTLEIQRTEQGDSAMYLCASSLASGGNTEAFFGQGTRLTVV.

The chain carries TRBV18 and TRBJ2-1; D perhaps matches TRBD1 (5 bases). Trimming took off 3 bases at V and 6 bases at J, with 15 bases between the two ends. Germline V gives CDR1 KGHSH, CDR2 LQKENI. The CDR3 runs to 15 residues. This CDR3 is CASSPGLGNSNEQFF. In DNA form, the CDR3 reads TGTGCCAGCTCACCGGGGCTAGGAAATTCCAATGAGCAGTTCTTC.

The V and J genes are TRBV2 and TRBJ2-1; maybe TRBD2 (6 bases). Trimming took 5 bases from V and 5 from J, leaving 19 bases between them. CDR1 and CDR2 (germline): SNHLY, FYNNEI. The CDR3 is 16 amino acids. The chain's CDR3 is CASSTLDMPGDNEQFF. DNA for the CDR3: TGTGCCAGCAGTACCCTGGACATGCCGGGGGACAATGAGCAGTTCTTC.

This chain connects TRBV18 to TRBJ1-1, with 8 bases fitting TRBD1. CDR1 is KGHSH and CDR2 is LQKENI in the germline V gene. The CDR3 spans 14 residues. With 3 bases clipped from V and 1 base from J, the junction kept 1 base outside the gene matches. The CDR3 bases are TGTGCCAGCTCACCTACAGGGGGGAACACTGAAGCTTTCTTT. This gives the protein CASSPTGGNTEAFF.

This chain joins TRBV2 and TRBJ2-7, with a tentative D call TRBD1 (6 bases). The CDR3 is 14 residues long. Trimming removed 4 bases at V and 3 bases at J, with 13 bases between. Germline CDR1 and CDR2: SNHLY and FYNNEI. CDR3 protein: CASSVRGTFYEQYF. The CDR3 bases are TGTGCCAGCAGTGTAAGGGGGACCTTCTACGAGCAGTACTTC.

The chain recombines TRBV3-1 (or the pseudogene TRBV3-2) with TRBJ1-1; tentatively, D is TRBD1 (5 bases). Germline CDR1 and CDR2: LGHDT and YNNKEL (reference sequence). CDR3 length: 15 amino acids. Trimming pared 4 bases from V and 5 bases from J, leaving 17 bases between. The CDR3 coding sequence is TGTGCCAGCAGCCCTTCCGGGGGGGGGTATACTGAAGCTTTCTTT. Translated: CASSPSGGGYTEAFF.

The chain uses TRBV3-1 (or the pseudogene TRBV3-2) and TRBJ2-1, with TRBD2 matching 7 bases. There are 14 residues in the CDR3. V was clipped by 1 base and J by 7 bases; unmatched bases: 4. Per germline, CDR1 LGHDT and CDR2 YNNKEL (reference sequence). The CDR3 reads CASSQGPGGNEQFF. The CDR3, as DNA: TGTGCCAGCAGCCAAGGTCCGGGAGGTAATGAGCAGTTCTTC.

This clone was detected a few times. The chain joins TRBV6-2 or TRBV6-3 to TRBJ2-2; D unclear. The CDR3 covers 14 residues. Looked up from germline, CDR1 is MNHEY and CDR2 is SVGEGT. Trimming left V 2 bases short and J 4 bases short, with 8 bases between. CDR3 in amino acids: CASSYAFPTGELFF. DNA of the CDR3: TGTGCCAGCAGTTACGCGTTTCCCACCGGGGAGCTGTTTTTT.

CDR3 region: CASSLALGPDTQYF. In DNA, the CDR3 is TGTGCCAGCAGCTTAGCGCTGGGGCCAGATACGCAGTATTTT. V usage is TRBV7-2 and J usage is TRBJ2-3; TRBD1 is a possible D gene (5 bases). V was shortened by 0 bases and J by 4 bases, with 8 bases between the two germline ends. Germline V CDR1 and CDR2: SGHTA, FQGNSA. There are 14 residues in the CDR3.

The chain carries TRBV27 and TRBJ2-3, with TRBD2 as a possible D gene (6 bases). Germline V lookup: CDR1 MNHEY, CDR2 SMNVEV (reference sequence). V lost 7 bases and J 1 base, leaving 18 bases between the germline ends. The CDR3 spans 16 residues. CDR3 DNA: TGTGCCAGCACCAATTACCGGGACTTACGCACAGATACGCAGTATTTT. Translating it yields CASTNYRDLRTDTQYF.

The genes are TRBV27 and TRBJ2-2, with D perhaps TRBD1 (5 bases). Germline-derived CDR1 and CDR2 are MNHEY and SMNVEV (reference sequence). This CDR3 has 14 residues. Trimming left V 6 bases short and J 5 bases short, with 13 bases between. The CDR3 is CASSRARDTGELFF. The CDR3 nucleotides are TGTGCCAGCAGCCGAGCCAGGGATACCGGGGAGCTGTTTTTT.

The chain combines TRBV30 with TRBJ2-1; D call uncertain. V was clipped by 4 bases and J by 9 bases, with 10 bases between them. Germline-derived CDR1 and CDR2 are GTSNPN and SVGIG (reference sequence). The CDR3 length is 11 residues. CDR3 amino acids: CAWNSITEQFF. The CDR3 DNA reads as TGTGCCTGGAACTCGATTACTGAGCAGTTCTTC.